These 13 T cell receptor beta chains share one sample of origin, sequenced in a study of T cells after yellow fever vaccination. TCRdb re-called the 5' RACE reads through MiXCR, storing one row per CDR3 protein. Of more than 300,000 distinct CDR3 sequences in the sample, around 10% were seen once. Material: CD4+ T cells sorted from PBMCs, obtained 45 days after the yellow fever booster vaccination. The receptors were sampled from a man aged 18-30 years who received the YFV17D yellow fever vaccine.

Only a few counts were recorded for this clonotype. The V call is TRBV20-1, the J call TRBJ1-2; D possibly corresponds to TRBD1 (6 bases). This CDR3 comprises 13 residues. Between the trimmed V and J ends, which lost 5 bases and 8 bases, there was a span of 18 bases. Germline-derived CDR1 and CDR2 are DFQATT and SNEGSKA (reference sequence). This CDR3 reads CSAHRAGIGGYTF. For the CDR3, the DNA is TGCAGTGCTCACAGGGCAGGTATTGGAGGCTACACCTTC.

This clonotype was counted only a few times. The chain recombines TRBV7-2 with TRBJ1-2; D is unclear. V lost 5 bases and J 2 bases, leaving 6 bases between the germline ends. The CDR3 is 12 residues long. Germline V lookup: CDR1 SGHTA, CDR2 FQGNSA. CDR3 loop: CASSHSNYGYTF. CDR3 nucleotide sequence: TGTGCCAGCAGCCATTCGAACTATGGCTACACCTTC.

This clonotype was observed many times. The genes are TRBV5-1 and TRBJ1-4; 8 bases map to TRBD1. The CDR3 totals 16 residues. The V and J ends lost 4 bases and 4 bases, in that order; junction bases with no gene match: 9. The germline CDR1 and CDR2 sequences are SGHRS and YFSETQ. In DNA form, the CDR3 reads TGCGCCAGCAGCCTACAAGGAACAGGGGGTAATGAAAAACTGTTTTTT. Its translation is CASSLQGTGGNEKLFF.

The chain couples TRBV6-5 to TRBJ1-1; TRBD1 matches 10 bases. Germline CDR1 is MNHEY and CDR2 is SVGAGI. Trimming removed 2 bases from V and 3 bases from J; junction bases left unmatched: 6. This CDR3 has 16 amino acids. The CDR3 region is CASSYTSGTGDTEAFF. Here the CDR3 DNA reads TGTGCCAGCAGTTACACTTCCGGGACAGGGGACACTGAAGCTTTCTTT.

The chain has TRBV6-5 and TRBJ1-1, with D possibly being TRBD1 (6 bases). The germline gives CDR1 MNHEY, CDR2 SVGAGI. Between the trimmed V and J ends, which lost 6 bases and 0 bases, there was a span of 11 bases. This CDR3 has 14 amino acids. The CDR3 here is CASSRTVLNTEAFF. The CDR3 nucleotides are TGTGCCAGCAGCCGGACAGTCCTGAACACTGAAGCTTTCTTT.

The rearrangement uses TRBV27 and TRBJ2-1; 10 bases align to TRBD2. CDR3 length equals 16 residues. Trimming removed 9 bases from V and 8 bases from J; junction bases left unmatched: 16. Per germline, CDR1 MNHEY and CDR2 SMNVEV (reference sequence). DNA of the CDR3: TGTGCCAGTACACCCCGACTAAGCGGGGGGGCCTATGAGCAGTTCTTC. Its protein is CASTPRLSGGAYEQFF.

The genes are TRBV28 and TRBJ2-2; D unresolved. Germline values: CDR1 MDHEN, CDR2 SYDVKM. Trimming pared 6 bases from V and 3 bases from J, leaving 14 bases between. This CDR3 region has 15 residues. The CDR3: CASRPSNLDTGELFF. The CDR3 nucleotides read TGTGCCAGCAGACCTTCCAACCTAGACACCGGGGAGCTGTTTTTT.

The chain couples TRBV10-3 to TRBJ2-7; a possible D gene is TRBD1 (5 bases). The CDR3 sequence is 13 residues long. Germline CDR1 is ENHRY and CDR2 is SYGVKD. V lost 10 bases to trimming and J lost 3 bases, with 16 bases between them. CDR3 protein: CATPGQGDYEQYV. CDR3 DNA: TGTGCCACCCCCGGGCAGGGTGACTACGAGCAGTACGTC.

This chain joins TRBV7-2 and TRBJ1-5; weak D call: TRBD1 (6 bases). Germline CDR1 and CDR2: SGHTA and FQGNSA. Trimming removed 6 bases at V and 1 base at J, with 13 bases between. CDR3 length: 15 amino acids. The CDR3 loop reads CASSKQGTSNQPQHF. The CDR3 DNA reads as TGTGCCAGCAGTAAACAGGGTACGAGCAATCAGCCCCAGCATTTT.

The chain combines TRBV5-1 with TRBJ1-5; no clear D. The CDR3 runs to 14 residues. Trimming shortened V by 4 bases and J by 6 bases, and 14 bases separated the two germline ends. The germline V gene encodes CDR1 SGHRS and CDR2 YFSETQ. CDR3 sequence: CASSPFGSAQPQHF. The CDR3 DNA is TGCGCCAGCAGCCCCTTCGGGTCCGCTCAGCCCCAGCATTTT.

This clonotype was observed at least ten times. The rearrangement uses TRBV4-1 and TRBJ1-4; no clear D gene. Deletions cut 4 bases from V and 5 bases from J, with 11 bases between. This CDR3 has 14 amino acids. Germline V gene lookup returns CDR1 MGHRA and CDR2 YSYEKL. DNA for the CDR3: TGCGCCAGCAGCCGCCGGCTTTCAAATGAAAAACTGTTTTTT. Its translation: CASSRRLSNEKLFF.

In this sample, this clonotype turned up a few times. This rearrangement joins TRBV4-3 to TRBJ2-2; D is uncertain. Germline V lookup: CDR1 LGHNA, CDR2 YSLEER. The V gene lost 2 bases and the J gene lost 0 bases, with 10 bases spanning the gap. The CDR3 consists of 16 residues. CDR3 loop: CASSQPGVANTGELFF. The CDR3, as DNA: TGCGCCAGCAGCCAACCAGGAGTTGCGAACACCGGGGAGCTGTTTTTT.

This clonotype was detected a few times. The V call is TRBV5-1, the J call TRBJ2-1; a possible D gene is TRBD2 (6 bases). In germline, CDR1 is SGHRS, CDR2 YFSETQ. Trimming took off 0 bases at V and 6 bases at J, with 10 bases between the two ends. This CDR3 region has 14 residues. In nucleotides, the CDR3 is TGCGCCAGCAGCTTGGGGGACTTAGTCAATGAGCAGTTCTTC. As protein: CASSLGDLVNEQFF.